This is a list of T cell receptor beta chains from one sample in a study of T-cell memory formation after mild COVID-19. TCRdb recomputed calls from the 5' RACE reads with MiXCR, one row per CDR3 protein. This table has approximately 500,000 distinct CDR3 sequences, approximately 23% appearing once. The sample consisted of PBMCs or a T cell subset sorted from them (not recorded which). Receptor source: an adult woman who had mild COVID-19 (a few samples of this study predate the infection). Cell type and time point are not known. CDR3s include the opening cysteine and the closing phenylalanine or tryptophan. A D gene is named only where the DNA matches it firmly. The size field is filled for only some rows; it gives once, few, many or a size class.

CDR3 protein: CASSPSGGNTGELFF
CDR3 DNA: TGTGCCAGCAGCCCGAGCGGGGGGAACACCGGGGAGCTGTTTTTT
J gene: TRBJ2-2
V gene: TRBV7-9
D gene: TRBD2
clone size: few
CDR3 length: 15

CDR3 protein: CASSPRTPYSNQPQHF
CDR3 DNA: TGTGCCAGCAGTCCACGGACACCATATAGCAATCAGCCCCAGCATTTT
J gene: TRBJ1-5
V gene: TRBV27
D gene: NA
clone size: NA
CDR3 length: 16

CDR3 protein: CAWTLQRLAGEQFF
CDR3 DNA: TGTGCCTGGACCCTACAACGGCTAGCGGGTGAGCAGTTCTTC
J gene: TRBJ2-1
V gene: TRBV30
D gene: TRBD2
clone size: NA
CDR3 length: 14

CDR3 protein: CASSLGGLAGGSSNEQFF
CDR3 DNA: TGTGCCAGCAGCTTAGGGGGACTAGCGGGAGGTTCGAGCAATGAGCAGTTCTTC
J gene: TRBJ2-1
V gene: TRBV7-8
D gene: TRBD2
clone size: NA
CDR3 length: 18

CDR3 protein: CATSSPLSGTGIYEQYF
CDR3 DNA: TGTGCCACCAGCAGCCCCCTATCCGGGACAGGCATATACGAGCAGTACTTC
J gene: TRBJ2-7
V gene: TRBV15
D gene: TRBD1
clone size: NA
CDR3 length: 17

CDR3 protein: CASSSWSNQPQHF
CDR3 DNA: TGTGCCAGCAGTTCATGGAGCAATCAGCCCCAGCATTTT
J gene: TRBJ1-5
V gene: TRBV6-5
D gene: NA
clone size: many
CDR3 length: 13

CDR3 protein: CASSLVGFMNTEAFF
CDR3 DNA: TGTGCCAGCAGCTTAGTAGGGTTTATGAACACTGAAGCTTTCTTT
J gene: TRBJ1-1
V gene: TRBV7-9
D gene: NA
clone size: many
CDR3 length: 15

CDR3 protein: CSVSWGARADTQYF
CDR3 DNA: TGCAGCGTTTCTTGGGGGGCGAGGGCAGATACGCAGTATTTT
J gene: TRBJ2-3
V gene: TRBV29-1
D gene: NA
clone size: NA
CDR3 length: 14

CDR3 protein: CATTGVGTDTQYF
CDR3 DNA: TGTGCCACGACAGGGGTAGGAACAGATACGCAGTATTTT
J gene: TRBJ2-3
V gene: TRBV2
D gene: TRBD1
clone size: few
CDR3 length: 13

CDR3 protein: CSARDRRTVGKQYF
CDR3 DNA: TGCAGTGCTAGAGATCGGAGGACAGTTGGGAAGCAGTACTTC
J gene: TRBJ2-7
V gene: TRBV20-1
D gene: NA
clone size: NA
CDR3 length: 14

CDR3 protein: CATSDSPGARQGVTGANVLTF
CDR3 DNA: TGTGCCACCAGTGATTCTCCCGGAGCGAGACAGGGAGTAACTGGGGCCAACGTCCTGACTTTC
J gene: TRBJ2-6
V gene: TRBV24-1
D gene: TRBD1
clone size: NA
CDR3 length: 21

CDR3 protein: CASRLGTVQFF
CDR3 DNA: TGTGCCAGCAGATTAGGAACGGTCCAGTTCTTC
J gene: TRBJ2-1
V gene: TRBV12-3/TRBV12-4
D gene: NA
clone size: few
CDR3 length: 11

CDR3 protein: CASRPGQGAYGDQPQHF
CDR3 DNA: TGTGCCAGCAGGCCCGGACAGGGGGCTTATGGGGATCAGCCCCAGCATTTT
J gene: TRBJ1-5
V gene: TRBV2
D gene: TRBD1
clone size: once
CDR3 length: 17

CDR3 protein: CASSSTGGSGYTF
CDR3 DNA: TGTGCCAGCAGTTCTACAGGGGGAAGTGGCTACACCTTC
J gene: TRBJ1-2
V gene: TRBV6-5
D gene: TRBD1
clone size: few
CDR3 length: 13

CDR3 protein: CASSRRDGKNEKLFF
CDR3 DNA: TGCGCCAGCAGCCGCCGGGACGGGAAAAATGAAAAACTGTTTTTT
J gene: TRBJ1-4
V gene: TRBV5-1
D gene: NA
clone size: many
CDR3 length: 15

CDR3 protein: CASSIVTGYTEAFF
CDR3 DNA: TGTGCCAGTAGTATAGTCACCGGCTACACTGAAGCTTTCTTT
J gene: TRBJ1-1
V gene: TRBV19
D gene: NA
clone size: NA
CDR3 length: 14

CDR3 protein: CATSDLTSGGGNEQFF
CDR3 DNA: TGTGCCACCAGTGATCTGACTAGCGGGGGGGGAAATGAGCAGTTCTTC
J gene: TRBJ2-1
V gene: TRBV24-1
D gene: TRBD2
clone size: NA
CDR3 length: 16

CDR3 protein: CSANAGGGIEQYF
CDR3 DNA: TGCAGTGCTAACGCAGGGGGCGGGATTGAGCAGTACTTC
J gene: TRBJ2-7
V gene: TRBV20-1
D gene: TRBD1
clone size: NA
CDR3 length: 13

CDR3 protein: CATSAIAGAGDTQYF
CDR3 DNA: TGTGCCACCAGTGCTATAGCGGGGGCTGGAGATACGCAGTATTTT
J gene: TRBJ2-3
V gene: TRBV24-1
D gene: TRBD2
clone size: NA
CDR3 length: 15

CDR3 protein: CASSVGGGNEKLFF
CDR3 DNA: TGTGCCAGCAGTGTCGGAGGTGGTAATGAAAAACTGTTTTTT
J gene: TRBJ1-4
V gene: TRBV6-1
D gene: NA
clone size: few
CDR3 length: 14

CDR3 protein: CASSLVSGTVALDNEQFF
CDR3 DNA: TGCGCCAGCAGCTTGGTTTCCGGGACAGTTGCCCTTGACAATGAGCAGTTCTTC
J gene: TRBJ2-1
V gene: TRBV5-1
D gene: TRBD1
clone size: NA
CDR3 length: 18

CDR3 protein: CASSPRQSSSYEQYF
CDR3 DNA: TGTGCCAGCAGTCCTCGACAGAGTAGCTCCTACGAGCAGTACTTC
J gene: TRBJ2-7
V gene: TRBV27
D gene: NA
clone size: NA
CDR3 length: 15

CDR3 protein: CSALTSSYNSPLHF
CDR3 DNA: TGCAGTGCCCTTACGAGCTCCTATAATTCACCCCTCCACTTT
J gene: TRBJ1-6
V gene: TRBV20-1
D gene: NA
clone size: few
CDR3 length: 14

CDR3 protein: CASSSSGTGGFGSNQPQHF
CDR3 DNA: TGTGCCAGCAGTTCATCCGGGACAGGGGGCTTTGGTAGCAATCAGCCCCAGCATTTT
J gene: TRBJ1-5
V gene: TRBV12-3/TRBV12-4
D gene: TRBD1
clone size: once
CDR3 length: 19

CDR3 protein: CASREGLAGGIFPYEQYF
CDR3 DNA: TGTGCCAGCAGAGAAGGACTAGCGGGAGGGATTTTCCCCTACGAGCAGTACTTC
J gene: TRBJ2-7
V gene: TRBV6-2/TRBV6-3
D gene: TRBD2
clone size: few
CDR3 length: 18